This TCR beta chain was recorded in a study of T cells expressing NK-cell markers. The wider study: Just one sequenced donor of eight was HCMV-seronegative, while seven were seropositive. Study outcomes and limitations: The contribution of dominant NKG2C+ clonotypes to CD8+ T cells in more than five donors was roughly 1.0-7.0%.

Comment on this clonotype: Its target is unknown.

The authors generated TCR beta cDNA through 5'RACE template switching with UMIs. TCRdb re-called the 5' RACE reads; one entry per CDR3 protein, DNA not given. The table lists about 460,000 distinct CDR3 sequences. The CDR3 consists of 12 residues. Germline V CDR1 and CDR2: SGHNT, YYREEE (reference sequence). This chain joins TRBV5-4 and TRBJ1-1. Sequencing input: blood T cells: a sorted CD56 or NKG2C T cell subset, CD4+ or CD8+ T cells, or bulk PBMC T cells (not recorded which). This TCR derives from a woman aged 45-59 years in good health. CDR3 sequence reads: CASRGPDTEAFF.